Listed here are 25 T cell receptor beta chains from one sample, sequenced in a study of blood T cell repertoires in COVID-19. Sequencing was performed with immunoSEQ multiplex PCR; in TCRdb, only in-frame clones are kept and a portion is missing. The table has some 28,000 clones, 85% to 90% seen once; the top ten hold around 10%. The specimen was peripheral blood. The receptors come from a man aged 60 to 75 with acute or convalescent COVID-19.

The chain is built from TRBV11-2 and TRBJ1-1, with D perhaps TRBD1 (6 bases). V lost 5 bases and J 12 bases, leaving 16 bases between the germline ends. This CDR3 spans 12 amino acids. Germline V CDR1 and CDR2: SGHAT, FQNNGV. The CDR3: CASSPGAGVPFF. CDR3 bases: TGTGCCAGCAGCCCCGGGGCAGGGGTTCCTTTCTTT.

The table lists this clone with a count of one. The CDR3 DNA sequence: TGTGCCAGCAGCCCCTCCTCCGTGGATACGCAGTATTTT. Its translation: CASSPSSVDTQYF. The chain carries TRBV3-1 (or the pseudogene TRBV3-2) and TRBJ2-3, with D unclear. Trimming took off 4 bases at V and 6 bases at J, with 11 bases between the two ends. The CDR3 sequence is 13 residues long. Germline values: CDR1 LGHDT, CDR2 YNNKEL (reference sequence).

The V gene is TRBV7-2, the J gene TRBJ2-7; TRBD1 agrees at 7 bases. V lost 5 bases to trimming and J lost 2 bases; unmatched junction nucleotides: 12. Looked up from germline, CDR1 is SGHTA and CDR2 is FQGNSA. The CDR3 has 16 amino acids. For the CDR3, the DNA is TGTGCCAGCAGCCTGACAGGGACCCAGCCGGCCTACGAGCAGTACTTC. Amino acids: CASSLTGTQPAYEQYF.

The gene calls are TRBV4-1 and TRBJ1-1; weak D call: TRBD1 (5 bases). In germline, CDR1 is MGHRA, CDR2 YSYEKL. V lost 4 bases and J lost 1, with 13 bases in between. The length of the CDR3 is 15 residues. The CDR3 spells CASSREWGGNTEAFF. CDR3 bases: TGCGCCAGCAGCCGGGAGTGGGGGGGGAACACTGAAGCTTTCTTT.

This sequence joins TRBV6-5 and TRBJ2-7, with a weak D call TRBD1 (5 bases). V shed 7 bases and J shed 1 base, with 17 bases lying between them. The CDR3 runs to 15 residues. Per germline, CDR1 MNHEY and CDR2 SVGAGI. In DNA form, the CDR3 reads TGTGCCAGCACCCAAGGGGCGCCCCGTTCCTACGAGCAGTACTTC. Its translation: CASTQGAPRSYEQYF.

The gene calls are TRBV6-5 and TRBJ2-5; 7 positions agree with TRBD2. Losses at the gene ends were 0 bases for V and 5 bases for J; bases not matched to a gene: 6. Germline V lookup: CDR1 MNHEY, CDR2 SVGAGI. The CDR3 has 15 amino acids. The CDR3 sequence: CASSYSAGVGETQYF. In DNA form, the CDR3 reads TGTGCCAGCAGTTACTCCGCGGGAGTAGGGGAGACCCAGTACTTC.

V and J are TRBV5-1 and TRBJ2-6, with D possibly TRBD1 on 6 matching bases. The V and J ends lost 0 bases and 4 bases respectively, with 14 bases between them. Per the germline V gene, CDR1 is SGHRS and CDR2 is YFSETQ. CDR3 size: 17 residues. CDR3 coding DNA: TGCGCCAGCAGCTTGGGACAGGCCCCGGGAGGGGCCAACGTCCTGACTTTC. Translating gives CASSLGQAPGGANVLTF. The entire variable domain, with the rest obtained from reference TRBV5-1 and TRBJ2-6, is as follows: KAGVTQTPRYLIKTRGQQVTLSCSPISGHRSVSWYQQTPGQGLQFLFEYFSETQRNKGNFPGRFSGRQFSNSRSEMNVSTLELGDSALYLCASSLGQAPGGANVLTFGAGSRLTVL.

This chain joins TRBV18 and TRBJ2-2; 10 bases are a match to TRBD2. With 3 bases clipped from V and 5 bases from J, the junction kept 3 bases outside the gene matches. The CDR3 length is 15 residues. Germline CDR1 KGHSH, CDR2 LQKENI. The CDR3 is CASSPKTSGTGELFF. Written as DNA, the CDR3 is TGTGCCAGCTCACCCAAGACTAGCGGGACCGGGGAGCTGTTTTTT.

The V call is TRBV27, the J call TRBJ2-2; 8 nucleotides align to TRBD1. The CDR3 has 16 amino acids. J was trimmed by 3 bases and V by 6 bases; bases with no gene match: 9. Germline CDR1 reads MNHEY; CDR2 reads SMNVEV (reference sequence). The CDR3 sequence: CASSLGQAGYTGELFF. CDR3 bases: TGTGCCAGCAGCTTGGGACAGGCCGGATACACCGGGGAGCTGTTTTTT.

The chain carries TRBV3-1 (or the pseudogene TRBV3-2) and TRBJ1-1, with 12 bases aligning to TRBD1. The ends lost 3 bases at V and 3 bases at J; junction bases unmatched: 5. Per the germline V gene, CDR1 is LGHDT and CDR2 is YNNKEL (reference sequence). CDR3 size: 16 residues. The DNA of the CDR3 is TGTGCCAGCAGCCAGGGACAGGGGGCGCAGCACACTGAAGCTTTCTTT. Its translation is CASSQGQGAQHTEAFF.

The CDR3 reads CSVKAGASYNEQFF. CDR3 in DNA: TGCAGCGTAAAAGCGGGAGCCTCCTACAATGAGCAGTTCTTC. The gene calls are TRBV29-1 and TRBJ2-1; 8 bases align to TRBD2. There are 14 residues in the CDR3. Germline CDR1 is SQVTM and CDR2 is ANQGSEA. V lost 6 bases and J lost 0; bases outside the gene matches: 4.

J is TRBJ2-1 and V is TRBV7-3; possibly TRBD2 for D (5 bases). V dropped 2 bases and J dropped 4 bases, with 12 bases sitting between them. From germline, CDR1 is SGHTA and CDR2 FQGTGA. This CDR3 spans 15 amino acids. Here the CDR3 DNA reads TGTGCCAGCAGCTTACTAGCCGGGGAATACAATGAGCAGTTCTTC. As protein: CASSLLAGEYNEQFF.

The V gene is TRBV27, the J gene TRBJ2-7, with a weak D call TRBD1 (6 bases). The CDR3 has 15 amino acids. Trimming removed 2 bases from V and 0 bases from J, with 11 bases in between. Germline CDR1 and CDR2: MNHEY and SMNVEV (reference sequence). The CDR3 spells CASSLGLRGSYEQYF. The CDR3 region has the DNA TGTGCCAGCAGTTTAGGGCTCAGGGGCTCCTACGAGCAGTACTTC.

The chain recombines TRBV5-6 with TRBJ2-4, with D unresolved. Germline V gives CDR1 SGHDT, CDR2 YYEEEE. Trimming removed 0 bases at V and 7 bases at J, with 11 bases between. The CDR3 sequence is 14 residues long. The CDR3 DNA follows: TGTGCCAGCAGCTTGGGACGTCCGGAGAACATTCAGTACTTC. Amino acid sequence: CASSLGRPENIQYF.

The chain has TRBV6-5 and TRBJ1-3; possible D gene TRBD1, 5 bases. Germline loops: CDR1 MNHEY, CDR2 SVGAGI. The CDR3 extends over 16 amino acids. V was clipped by 2 bases and J by 2 bases, with 13 bases between them. The CDR3 loop reads CASSYASRVTGNTIYF. CDR3 coding DNA: TGTGCCAGCAGTTACGCGTCCAGGGTGACTGGAAACACCATATATTTT.

This clone has just one count. The rearrangement uses TRBV21-1 and TRBJ2-2; TRBD1, as called in the table, went unchecked against the DNA. TRBV21-1 is deemed a pseudogene. The CDR3 sequence is 16 residues long. Here the CDR3 reads CASKSDRQANTGELFF. The CDR3, as DNA: TGTGCCAGCAAATCAGATCGGCAGGCTAACACCGGGGAGCTGTTTTTT.

The chain has TRBV19 and TRBJ2-1, with 9 positions matching TRBD2. Germline lookup yields CDR1 LNHDA and CDR2 SQIVND (reference sequence). V shed 4 bases, J shed 3 bases, and the junction held 7 bases outside the gene matches. There are 16 residues in the CDR3. CDR3 sequence (DNA): TGTGCCAGTAGTACCTTCCCAGCGGGAGGCTACAATGAGCAGTTCTTC. Encoded protein: CASSTFPAGGYNEQFF.

This chain connects TRBV2 to TRBJ2-7; 9 nucleotides align to TRBD1. J gave up 2 bases and V 3 bases, and 5 bases lay outside the gene matches. Germline V gene lookup returns CDR1 SNHLY and CDR2 FYNNEI. This CDR3 comprises 15 residues. In DNA form, the CDR3 reads TGTGCCAGCAGTGATGGGGACAGGGTCGCCTACGAGCAGTACTTC. Amino acid sequence: CASSDGDRVAYEQYF.

J is TRBJ2-1 and V is TRBV7-9, with D tentatively TRBD1 (6 bases). Trimming removed 2 bases at V and 6 bases at J, with 17 bases between. The CDR3 is made up of 16 amino acids. In germline, CDR1 is SEHNR, CDR2 FQNEAQ (reference sequence). CDR3 DNA sequence: TGTGCCAGCAGCTTAAGGGACACCAATTTAATCAATGAGCAGTTCTTC. This translates into CASSLRDTNLINEQFF.

V is TRBV19 and J is TRBJ1-2; the D is unclear. This CDR3 spans 14 amino acids. Germline lookup yields CDR1 LNHDA and CDR2 SQIVND (reference sequence). Trimming pared 3 bases from V and 5 bases from J, leaving 13 bases between. The CDR3 sequence: CASSIGPGKYGYTF. The CDR3 DNA reads as TGTGCCAGTAGTATTGGGCCGGGGAAGTATGGCTACACCTTC.

The gene calls are TRBV6-5 and TRBJ1-1; the match to TRBD1 covers 7 bases. J was trimmed by 6 bases and V by 6 bases; bases with no gene match: 13. This CDR3 comprises 15 residues. Germline values: CDR1 MNHEY, CDR2 SVGAGI. The CDR3 reads CASSLFRGQSSEAFF. The CDR3 DNA sequence: TGTGCCAGCAGCCTCTTCAGGGGACAGAGCTCTGAAGCTTTCTTT.

This clone was recorded a few times. The chain combines TRBV7-9 with TRBJ1-3; no clear D. V gave up 3 bases and J gave up 0 bases, with 6 bases separating them. Germline loops: CDR1 SEHNR, CDR2 FQNEAQ (reference sequence). This CDR3 is built from 14 residues. The CDR3 loop is CASSFSGSGNTIYF. The CDR3 DNA sequence: TGTGCCAGCAGCTTTTCGGGCTCTGGAAACACCATATATTTT.

The chain combines TRBV5-4 with TRBJ2-7; TRBD2 matches at 14 bases. The CDR3 sequence is 16 residues long. CDR1 is SGHNT, CDR2 YYREEE, per germline (reference sequence). V lost 4 bases, J lost 6 bases, and 9 bases stayed unmatched. In DNA form, the CDR3 reads TGTGCCAGCAGCCCCTACGGGACTAGCGGGAGTCGCGAGCAGTACTTC. Residues: CASSPYGTSGSREQYF.

The chain combines TRBV19 with TRBJ2-5; D might be TRBD2 (6 bases). Germline V CDR1 and CDR2: LNHDA, SQIVND (reference sequence). There are 14 residues in the CDR3. Trimming took 2 bases from V and 1 from J, leaving 8 bases between them. The CDR3 bases are TGTGCCAGTAGTATATCGGGACTCCAAGAGACCCAGTACTTC. Its protein is CASSISGLQETQYF.

The genes are TRBV5-1 and TRBJ1-1, with D uncertain. The CDR3 extends over 15 amino acids. V was clipped by 0 bases and J by 4 bases, with 13 bases between them. Germline V gene lookup returns CDR1 SGHRS and CDR2 YFSETQ. CDR3 in amino acids: CASSLGLLRGTEAFF. The CDR3 DNA is TGCGCCAGCAGCTTGGGACTCCTCAGAGGCACTGAAGCTTTCTTT.